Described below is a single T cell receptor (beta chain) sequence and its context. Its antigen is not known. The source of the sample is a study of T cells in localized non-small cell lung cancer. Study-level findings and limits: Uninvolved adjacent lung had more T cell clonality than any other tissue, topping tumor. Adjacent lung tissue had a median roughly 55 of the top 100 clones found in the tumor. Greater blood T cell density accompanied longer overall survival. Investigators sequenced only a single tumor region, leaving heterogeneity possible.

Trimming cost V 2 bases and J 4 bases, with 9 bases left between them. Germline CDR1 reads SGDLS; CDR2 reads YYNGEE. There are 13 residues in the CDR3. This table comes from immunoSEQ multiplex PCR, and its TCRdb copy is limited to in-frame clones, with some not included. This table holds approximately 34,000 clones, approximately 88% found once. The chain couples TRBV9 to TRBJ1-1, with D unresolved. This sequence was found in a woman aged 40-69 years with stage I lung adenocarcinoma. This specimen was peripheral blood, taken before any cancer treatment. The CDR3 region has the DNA TGTGCCAGCAGCGTTGCAGAGAGCACTGAAGCTTTCTTT. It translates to CASSVAESTEAFF.